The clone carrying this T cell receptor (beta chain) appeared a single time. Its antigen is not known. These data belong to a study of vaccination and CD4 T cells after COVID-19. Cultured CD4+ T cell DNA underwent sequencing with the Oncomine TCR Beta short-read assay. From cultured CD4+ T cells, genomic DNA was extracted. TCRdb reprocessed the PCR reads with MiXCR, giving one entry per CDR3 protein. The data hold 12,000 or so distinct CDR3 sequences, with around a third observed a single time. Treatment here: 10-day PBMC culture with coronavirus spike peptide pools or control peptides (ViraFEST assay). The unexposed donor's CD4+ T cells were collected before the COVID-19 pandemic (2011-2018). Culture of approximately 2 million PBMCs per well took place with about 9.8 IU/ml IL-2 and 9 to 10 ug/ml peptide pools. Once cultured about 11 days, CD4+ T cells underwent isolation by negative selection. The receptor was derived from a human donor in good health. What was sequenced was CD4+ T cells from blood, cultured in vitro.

CDR3 sequence (DNA): TGTGCCAGCAGTCCCCTAAGGACAGGGGCCTCCTACGAGCAGTACTTC. Translated: CASSPLRTGASYEQYF. The gene calls are TRBV28 and TRBJ2-7; TRBD1 agrees at 9 bases. Germline V CDR1 and CDR2: MDHEN, SYDVKM. The CDR3 contains 16 residues. The V segment lost 5 bases and the J segment 0 bases; nucleotides outside the gene matches: 8.